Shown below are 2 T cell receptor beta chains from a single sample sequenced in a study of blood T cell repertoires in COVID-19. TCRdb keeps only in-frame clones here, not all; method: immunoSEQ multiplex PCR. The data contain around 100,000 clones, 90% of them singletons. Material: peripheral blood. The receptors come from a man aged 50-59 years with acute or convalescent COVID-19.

The DNA for the CDR3 is TGTGCCAGCAGGGGACTGGGAGGCGCTGAAGCTTTCTTT. It encodes CASRGLGGAEAFF. This chain joins TRBV7-9 and TRBJ1-1; D might be TRBD1 (5 bases). Germline CDR1 and CDR2: SEHNR and FQNEAQ (reference sequence). Trimming shortened V by 6 bases and J by 6 bases, and 14 bases separated the two germline ends. The length of the CDR3 is 13 residues. The whole variable domain, filled in from reference TRBV7-9 and TRBJ1-1, reads DTGVSQNPRHKITKRGQNVTFRCDPISEHNRLYWYRQTLGQGPEFLTYFQNEAQLEKSRLLSDRFSAERPKGSFSTLEIQRTEQGDSAMYLCASRGLGGAEAFFGQGTRLTVV.

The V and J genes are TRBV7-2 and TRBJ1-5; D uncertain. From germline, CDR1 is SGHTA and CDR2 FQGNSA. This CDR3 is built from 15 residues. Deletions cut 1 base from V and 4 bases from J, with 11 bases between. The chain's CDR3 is CASSLDGFRNQPQHF. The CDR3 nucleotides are TGTGCCAGCAGCTTAGACGGGTTCCGGAATCAGCCCCAGCATTTT. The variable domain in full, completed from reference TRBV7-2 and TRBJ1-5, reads GAGVSQSPSNKVTEKGKDVELRCDPISGHTALYWYRQSLGQGLEFLIYFQGNSAPDKSGLPSDRFSAERTGGSVSTLTIQRTQQEDSAVYLCASSLDGFRNQPQHFGDGTRLSIL.